This record concerns one TCR beta chain sequence. The antigen is undetermined. The sample belongs to a study of shared clonotypes between healthy human individuals. The method was immunoSEQ multiplex PCR; TCRdb's version includes in-frame clones alone and lacks a portion of them. The sample lists about 2 million clones; about 95% were seen once. Naive CD8 populations comprised CD45RO-negative cells positively selected for CCR7, excluding terminally differentiated effector memory CD45RA+ cells. Among the donors, all were Caucasian adults who lived in Nashville, Tennessee. Study-wide findings and caveats: Larger estimated richness was generally seen in naive subsets than in memory subsets. Collection of samples was limited to blood; tissue repertoires likely differ.

This CDR3 comprises 15 residues. V dropped 2 bases and J dropped 6 bases, with 15 bases sitting between them. The germline V gene encodes CDR1 LNHDA and CDR2 SQIVND (reference sequence). Sequenced: naive CD8+ T cells sorted from blood. The rearrangement links TRBV19 to TRBJ2-3, with D perhaps TRBD1 or TRBD2 (5 bases each). This sequence originates from a man younger than 35 in good health. This CDR3 reads CASSIFALGADTQYF. For the CDR3, the DNA is TGTGCCAGTAGTATATTCGCCCTCGGGGCGGATACGCAGTATTTT.